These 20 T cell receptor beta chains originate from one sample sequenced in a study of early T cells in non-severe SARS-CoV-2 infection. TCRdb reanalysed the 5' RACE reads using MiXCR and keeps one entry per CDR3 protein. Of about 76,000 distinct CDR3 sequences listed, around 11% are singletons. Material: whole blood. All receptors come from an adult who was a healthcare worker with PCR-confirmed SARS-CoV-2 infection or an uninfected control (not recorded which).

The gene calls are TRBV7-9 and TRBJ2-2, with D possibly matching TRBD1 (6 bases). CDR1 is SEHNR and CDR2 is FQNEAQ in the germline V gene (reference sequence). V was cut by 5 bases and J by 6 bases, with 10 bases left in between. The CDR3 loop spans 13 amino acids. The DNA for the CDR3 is TGTGCCAGCAGCAACAGGGACCCCGGGGAGCTGTTTTTT. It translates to CASSNRDPGELFF.

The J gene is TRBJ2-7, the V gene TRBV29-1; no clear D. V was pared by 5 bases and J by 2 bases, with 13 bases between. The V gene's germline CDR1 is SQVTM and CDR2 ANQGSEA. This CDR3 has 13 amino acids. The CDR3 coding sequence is TGCAGCGTTTACGAAGGAGATGCCTACGAGCAGTACTTC. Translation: CSVYEGDAYEQYF.

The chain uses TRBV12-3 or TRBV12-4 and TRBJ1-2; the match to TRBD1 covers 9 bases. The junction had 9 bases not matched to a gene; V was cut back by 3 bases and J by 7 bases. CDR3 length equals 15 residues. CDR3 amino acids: CASSLLQGAPGGYTF. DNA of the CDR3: TGTGCCAGCAGTTTGCTACAGGGGGCGCCGGGTGGCTACACCTTC.

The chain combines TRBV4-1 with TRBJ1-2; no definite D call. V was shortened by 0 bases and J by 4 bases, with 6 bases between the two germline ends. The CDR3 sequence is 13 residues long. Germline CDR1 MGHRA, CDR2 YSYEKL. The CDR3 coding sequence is TGCGCCAGCAGCCAAGATAACGGCTATGGCTACACCTTC. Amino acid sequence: CASSQDNGYGYTF.

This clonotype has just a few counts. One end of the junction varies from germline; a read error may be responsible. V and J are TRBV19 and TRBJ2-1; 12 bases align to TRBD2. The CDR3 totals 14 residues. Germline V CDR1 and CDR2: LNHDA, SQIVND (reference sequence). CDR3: CVSSSGGVNNEQFF. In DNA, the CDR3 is TGTGTCAGTTCTAGCGGGGGGGTTAACAATGAGCAGTTCTTC.

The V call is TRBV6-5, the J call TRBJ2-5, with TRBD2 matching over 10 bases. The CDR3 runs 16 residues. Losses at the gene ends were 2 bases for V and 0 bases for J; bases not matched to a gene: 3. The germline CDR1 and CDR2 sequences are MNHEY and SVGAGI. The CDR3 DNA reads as TGTGCCAGCAGTTACGGAACTAGCGGGGACCAAGAGACCCAGTACTTC. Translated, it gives CASSYGTSGDQETQYF.

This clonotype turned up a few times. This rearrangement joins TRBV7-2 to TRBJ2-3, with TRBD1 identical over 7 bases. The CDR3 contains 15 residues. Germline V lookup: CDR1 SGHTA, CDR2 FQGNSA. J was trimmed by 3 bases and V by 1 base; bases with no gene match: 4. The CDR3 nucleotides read TGTGCCAGCAGCTTAGGTTACAGGGGTACAGATACGCAGTATTTT. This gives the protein CASSLGYRGTDTQYF.

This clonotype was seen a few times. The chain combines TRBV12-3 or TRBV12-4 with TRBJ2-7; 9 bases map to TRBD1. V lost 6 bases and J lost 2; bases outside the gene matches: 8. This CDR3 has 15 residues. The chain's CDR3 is CASSPGTGITYEQYF. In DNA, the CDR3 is TGTGCCAGCAGCCCCGGGACAGGGATTACCTACGAGCAGTACTTC.

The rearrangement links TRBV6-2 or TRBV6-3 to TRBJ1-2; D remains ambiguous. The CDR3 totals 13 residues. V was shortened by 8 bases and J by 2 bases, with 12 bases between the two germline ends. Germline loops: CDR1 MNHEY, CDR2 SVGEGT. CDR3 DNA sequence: TGTGCCAGCCTCAAGGATGACAACTATGGCTACACCTTC. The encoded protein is CASLKDDNYGYTF.

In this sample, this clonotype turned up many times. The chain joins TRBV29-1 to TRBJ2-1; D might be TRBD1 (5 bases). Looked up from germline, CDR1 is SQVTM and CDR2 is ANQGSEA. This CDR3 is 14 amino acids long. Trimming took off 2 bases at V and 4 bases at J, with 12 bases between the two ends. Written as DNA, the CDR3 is TGCAGCGTTGAACGCAGGGCGGAATACAATGAGCAGTTCTTC. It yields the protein CSVERRAEYNEQFF.

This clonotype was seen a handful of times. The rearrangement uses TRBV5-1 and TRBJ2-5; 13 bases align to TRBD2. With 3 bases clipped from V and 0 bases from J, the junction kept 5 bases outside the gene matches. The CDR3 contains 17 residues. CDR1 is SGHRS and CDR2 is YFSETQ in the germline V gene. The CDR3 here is CASSSGTSGANQETQYF. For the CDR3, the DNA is TGCGCCAGCAGCTCCGGGACTAGCGGGGCAAACCAAGAGACCCAGTACTTC.

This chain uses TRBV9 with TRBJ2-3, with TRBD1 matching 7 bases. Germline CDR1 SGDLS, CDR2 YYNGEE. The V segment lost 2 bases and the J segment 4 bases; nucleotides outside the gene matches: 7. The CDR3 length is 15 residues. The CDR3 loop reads CASSVDRARSDTQYF. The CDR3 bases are TGTGCCAGCAGCGTCGACAGGGCTCGGTCAGATACGCAGTATTTT.

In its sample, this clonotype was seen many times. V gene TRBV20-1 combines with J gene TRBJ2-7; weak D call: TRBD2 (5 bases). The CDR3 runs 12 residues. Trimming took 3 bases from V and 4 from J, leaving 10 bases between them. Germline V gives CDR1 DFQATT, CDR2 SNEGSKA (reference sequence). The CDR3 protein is CSASGKQYEQYF. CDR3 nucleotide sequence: TGCAGTGCTAGCGGGAAACAGTACGAGCAGTACTTC.

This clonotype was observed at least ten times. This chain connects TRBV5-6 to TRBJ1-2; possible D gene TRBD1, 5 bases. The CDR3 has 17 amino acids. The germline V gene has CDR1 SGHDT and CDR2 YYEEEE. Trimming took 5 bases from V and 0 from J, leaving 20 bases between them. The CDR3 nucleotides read TGTGCCAGCAGAATGGAAACCCAGGGACCCGCTAACTATGGCTACACCTTC. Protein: CASRMETQGPANYGYTF.

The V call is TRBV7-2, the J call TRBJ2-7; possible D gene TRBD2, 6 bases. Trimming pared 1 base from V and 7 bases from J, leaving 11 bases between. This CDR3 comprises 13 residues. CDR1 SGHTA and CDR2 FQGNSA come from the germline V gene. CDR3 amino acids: CASSLDLAGEQYF. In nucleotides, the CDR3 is TGTGCCAGCAGCTTAGACTTGGCGGGGGAGCAGTACTTC.

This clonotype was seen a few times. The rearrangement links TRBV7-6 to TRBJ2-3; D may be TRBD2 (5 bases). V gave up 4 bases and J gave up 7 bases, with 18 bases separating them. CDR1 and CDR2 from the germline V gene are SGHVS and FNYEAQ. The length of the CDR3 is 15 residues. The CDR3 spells CASSSGSIPTNTQYF. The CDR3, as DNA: TGTGCCAGCAGCTCGGGATCAATCCCTACAAATACGCAGTATTTT.

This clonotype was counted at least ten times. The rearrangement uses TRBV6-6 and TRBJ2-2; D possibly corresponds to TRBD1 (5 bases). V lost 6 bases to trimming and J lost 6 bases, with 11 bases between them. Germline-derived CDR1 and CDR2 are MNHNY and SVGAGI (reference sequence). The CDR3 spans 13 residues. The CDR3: CASSSGSPGELFF. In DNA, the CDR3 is TGTGCCAGCAGCTCAGGGTCCCCCGGGGAGCTGTTTTTT.

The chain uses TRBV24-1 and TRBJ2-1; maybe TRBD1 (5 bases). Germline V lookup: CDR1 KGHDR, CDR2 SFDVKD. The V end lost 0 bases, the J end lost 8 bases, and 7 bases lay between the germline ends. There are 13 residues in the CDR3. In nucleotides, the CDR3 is TGTGCCACCAGTGATTTGCAGGGCTATGAGCAGTTCTTC. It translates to CATSDLQGYEQFF.

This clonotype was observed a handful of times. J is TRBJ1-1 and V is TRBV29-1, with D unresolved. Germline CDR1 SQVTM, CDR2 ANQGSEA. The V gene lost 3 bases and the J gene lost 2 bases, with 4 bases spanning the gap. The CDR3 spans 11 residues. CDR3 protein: CSVDSNTEAFF. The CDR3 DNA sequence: TGCAGCGTTGATTCCAACACTGAAGCTTTCTTT.

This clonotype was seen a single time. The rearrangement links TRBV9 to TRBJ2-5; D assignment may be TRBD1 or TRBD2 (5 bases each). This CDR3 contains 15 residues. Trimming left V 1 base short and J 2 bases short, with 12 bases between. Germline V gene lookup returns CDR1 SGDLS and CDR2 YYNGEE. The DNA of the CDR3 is TGTGCCAGCAGCGTATCAGTGGGACCACAAGAGACCCAGTACTTC. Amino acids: CASSVSVGPQETQYF.